This T cell receptor beta chain was captured by sequencing in a study of human T cells and chemical hapten exposure. Study-wide context: The sensitizing agent was 2% DPC, placed on around 2 cm by around 2 cm of upper inner arm skin.

As for time point: patch test 1, 2 weeks after DPC sensitization. Treatment meaning: therapeutic diphenylcyclopropenone sensitization with weekly scalp DPC. Those who donated were patients with alopecia, 18 to 70 years of age, and suitable for DPC. Blood, whole and unfractionated, served as the source for total RNA extraction. Unique molecular identifiers were attached to individual cDNA molecules within the library. TCRdb redid the calling of the RACE reads with MiXCR, one entry per CDR3 protein. This table has fewer than 400,000 distinct CDR3 sequences, approximately 6.3% appearing once. This clonotype was recorded at least ten times. CDR3 length: 15 amino acids. Looked up from germline, CDR1 is DFQATT and CDR2 is SNEGSKA (reference sequence). V shed 6 bases and J 8 bases; nucleotides not matched to a gene: 13.

The receptor was isolated from a woman in her late teens or twenties with alopecia areata. Some clones in this sample may be carry-over from other donors' samples. This specimen consisted of whole blood, obtained in connection with sensitization to the hapten diphenylcyclopropenone (DPC). The chain couples TRBV20-1 to TRBJ1-4, with TRBD1 identical over 9 bases. CDR3 in amino acids: CSAYTGGAKAEKLFF. CDR3 nucleotides: TGCAGTGCGTACACAGGGGGCGCAAAAGCGGAAAAACTGTTTTTT.